This T cell receptor beta chain was documented in a study of CD8 T cells in ankylosing spondylitis. The study, taken as a whole, reports: Several highly homologous variants formed a TCR beta motif that appeared characteristic of ankylosing spondylitis blood.

TCRdb re-called the 5' RACE reads with MiXCR, one entry per CDR3 protein. This sample has roughly 700,000 distinct CDR3 sequences, with under 20% found just once. This clonotype has more than one count but fewer than ten. Its antigen is still unknown. The sequenced sample was blood, either unsorted or a sorted T cell fraction (not recorded which). The TCR originated in a male donor with ankylosing spondylitis.

CDR3 in amino acids: CASSQLGTSRTYEQYF. CDR3 DNA: TGCGCCAGCAGCCAACTAGGGACTAGCCGAACCTACGAGCAGTACTTC. V and J are TRBV4-1 and TRBJ2-7, with TRBD2 matching 9 bases. Germline CDR1 and CDR2: MGHRA and YSYEKL. The CDR3 length is 16 residues. J lost 2 bases, V lost 2 bases, and 7 bases had no gene match.